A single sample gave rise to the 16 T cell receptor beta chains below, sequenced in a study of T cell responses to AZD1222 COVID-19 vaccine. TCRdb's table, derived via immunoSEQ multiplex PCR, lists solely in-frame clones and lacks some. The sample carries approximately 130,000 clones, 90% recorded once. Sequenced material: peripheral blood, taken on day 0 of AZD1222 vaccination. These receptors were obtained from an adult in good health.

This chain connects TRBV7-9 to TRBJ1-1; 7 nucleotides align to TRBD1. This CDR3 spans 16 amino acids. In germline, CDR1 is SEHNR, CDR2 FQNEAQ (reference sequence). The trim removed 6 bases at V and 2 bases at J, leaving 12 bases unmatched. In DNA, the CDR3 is TGTGCCAGCAGTCCTCGACAGGGAAGGAAAAACACTGAAGCTTTCTTT. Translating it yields CASSPRQGRKNTEAFF.

CDR3 DNA sequence: TGTGCCAGCAACCCAAGCATAGTCAGGGGTCGAGAGCAGTACTTC. Its translation: CASNPSIVRGREQYF. The rearrangement links TRBV6-5 to TRBJ2-7; TRBD1 is a possible D gene (6 bases). This CDR3 region has 15 residues. V was shortened by 7 bases and J by 7 bases, with 23 bases between the two germline ends. The germline V gene encodes CDR1 MNHEY and CDR2 SVGAGI.

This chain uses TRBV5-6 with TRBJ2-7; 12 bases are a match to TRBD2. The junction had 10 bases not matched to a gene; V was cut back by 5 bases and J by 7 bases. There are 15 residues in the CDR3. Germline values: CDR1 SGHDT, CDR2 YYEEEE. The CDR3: CASSLRTSGTWEQYF. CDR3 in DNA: TGTGCCAGCAGTCTCAGGACTAGCGGGACGTGGGAGCAGTACTTC.

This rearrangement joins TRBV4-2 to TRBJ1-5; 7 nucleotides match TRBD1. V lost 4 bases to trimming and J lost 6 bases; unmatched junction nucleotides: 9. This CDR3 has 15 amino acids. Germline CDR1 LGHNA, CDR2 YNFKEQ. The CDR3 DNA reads TGTGCCAGCAGCCCTGACAGGGTAGGGGCTCAGCCCCAGCATTTT. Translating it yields CASSPDRVGAQPQHF.

The CDR3 DNA follows: TGTGCCAGCAGCCCGGGAGACAGGGGGTATGGAAACACCATATATTTT. Amino acids: CASSPGDRGYGNTIYF. V and J are TRBV3-1 (or the pseudogene TRBV3-2) and TRBJ1-3; 9 bases map to TRBD1. The ends lost 4 bases at V and 3 bases at J; junction bases unmatched: 7. This CDR3 contains 16 residues. CDR1 and CDR2 (germline): LGHDT, YNNKEL (reference sequence).

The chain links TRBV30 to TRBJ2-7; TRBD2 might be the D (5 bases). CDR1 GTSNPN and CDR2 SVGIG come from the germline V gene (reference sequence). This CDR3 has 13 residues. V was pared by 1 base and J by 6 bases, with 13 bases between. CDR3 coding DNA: TGTGCCTGGAGTGATGACGGGATAAGCGAGCAGTACTTC. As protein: CAWSDDGISEQYF. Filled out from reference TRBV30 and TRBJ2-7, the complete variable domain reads SQTIHQWPATLVQPVGSPLSLECTVEGTSNPNLYWYRQAAGRGLQLLFYSVGIGQISSEVPQNLSASRPQDRQFILSSKKLLLSDSGFYLCAWSDDGISEQYFGPGTRLTVT.

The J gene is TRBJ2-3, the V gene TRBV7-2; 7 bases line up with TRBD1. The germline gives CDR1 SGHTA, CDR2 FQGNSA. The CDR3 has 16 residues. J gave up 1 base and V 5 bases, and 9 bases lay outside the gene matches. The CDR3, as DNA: TGTGCCAGCAGCCCCCGGGCCCAGGGGGGCACAGATACGCAGTATTTT. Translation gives CASSPRAQGGTDTQYF.

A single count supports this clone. CDR3 in amino acids: CASSLGVGAGAQGYTF. CDR3 bases: TGTGCCAGCAGCTTAGGCGTAGGTGCAGGGGCCCAGGGCTACACCTTC. This chain uses TRBV13 with TRBJ1-2; D is possibly TRBD1 (6 bases). The CDR3 extends over 16 amino acids. Trimming shortened V by 0 bases and J by 8 bases, and 19 bases separated the two germline ends. CDR1 and CDR2 from the germline V gene are PRHDT and FYEKMQ (reference sequence).

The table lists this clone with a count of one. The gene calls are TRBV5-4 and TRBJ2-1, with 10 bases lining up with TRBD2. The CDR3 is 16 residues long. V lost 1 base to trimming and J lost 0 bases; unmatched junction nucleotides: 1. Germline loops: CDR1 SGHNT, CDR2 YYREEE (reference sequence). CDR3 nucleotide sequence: TGTGCCAGCAGCTTGCCTAGCGGGAGCTCCTACAATGAGCAGTTCTTC. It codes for CASSLPSGSSYNEQFF.

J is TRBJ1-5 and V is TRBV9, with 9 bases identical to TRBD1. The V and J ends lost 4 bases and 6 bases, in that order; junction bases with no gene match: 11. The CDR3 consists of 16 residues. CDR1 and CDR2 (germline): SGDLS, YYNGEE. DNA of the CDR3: TGTGCCAGCAGCTCCGGGACAGGGTTATTGGTTCAGCCCCAGCATTTT. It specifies CASSSGTGLLVQPQHF.

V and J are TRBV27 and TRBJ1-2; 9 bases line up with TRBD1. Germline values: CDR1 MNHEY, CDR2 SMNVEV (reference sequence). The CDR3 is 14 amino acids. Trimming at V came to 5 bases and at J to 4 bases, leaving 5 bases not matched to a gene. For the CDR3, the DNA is TGTGCCAGCAGTGACAGGGGGAGAGGCTATGGCTACACCTTC. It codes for CASSDRGRGYGYTF.

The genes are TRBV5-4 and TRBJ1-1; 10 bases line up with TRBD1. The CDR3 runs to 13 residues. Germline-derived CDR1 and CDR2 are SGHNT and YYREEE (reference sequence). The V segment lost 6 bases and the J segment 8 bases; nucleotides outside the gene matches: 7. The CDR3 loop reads CASIRDRGAEAFF. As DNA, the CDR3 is TGTGCCAGCATCCGGGACAGGGGCGCAGAAGCTTTCTTT.

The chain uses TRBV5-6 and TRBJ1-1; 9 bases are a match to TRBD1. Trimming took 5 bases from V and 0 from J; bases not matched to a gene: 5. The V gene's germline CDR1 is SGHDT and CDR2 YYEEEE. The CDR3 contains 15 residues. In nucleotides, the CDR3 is TGTGCCAGCAGTCAACAGGGGGCCTTGAACACTGAAGCTTTCTTT. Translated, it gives CASSQQGALNTEAFF.

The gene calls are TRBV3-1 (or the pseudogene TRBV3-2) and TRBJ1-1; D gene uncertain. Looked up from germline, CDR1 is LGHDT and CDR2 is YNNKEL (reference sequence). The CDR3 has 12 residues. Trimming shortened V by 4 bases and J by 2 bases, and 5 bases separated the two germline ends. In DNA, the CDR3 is TGTGCCAGCAGCCGGGCCAACACTGAAGCTTTCTTT. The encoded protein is CASSRANTEAFF.

CDR3 DNA sequence: TGTGCTTCCTCGAGGACGCCGACAGGGGGGGAAGATACGCAGTATTTT. Protein sequence: CASSRTPTGGEDTQYF. The chain is built from TRBV9 and TRBJ2-3; TRBD1 matches at 9 bases. The CDR3 is made up of 16 amino acids. Germline CDR1 and CDR2: SGDLS and YYNGEE. Based on the CDR3 plus reference TRBV9 and TRBJ2-3, the full variable domain is DSGVTQTPKHLITATGQRVTLRCSPRSGDLSVYWYQQSLDQGLQFLIQYYNGEERAKGNILERFSAQQFPDLHSELNLSSLELGDSALYFCASSRTPTGGEDTQYFGPGTRLTVL.

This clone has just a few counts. The CDR3 DNA is TGTGCCAGCAGCGTAGGTTGGCAGGGGGTCACCGGGGAGCTGTTTTTT. The encoded protein is CASSVGWQGVTGELFF. The chain employs TRBV9 and TRBJ2-2, with TRBD1 matching 7 bases. Germline assignment: CDR1 SGDLS and CDR2 YYNGEE. This CDR3 region has 16 residues. J gave up 4 bases and V 0 bases, and 6 bases lay outside the gene matches.